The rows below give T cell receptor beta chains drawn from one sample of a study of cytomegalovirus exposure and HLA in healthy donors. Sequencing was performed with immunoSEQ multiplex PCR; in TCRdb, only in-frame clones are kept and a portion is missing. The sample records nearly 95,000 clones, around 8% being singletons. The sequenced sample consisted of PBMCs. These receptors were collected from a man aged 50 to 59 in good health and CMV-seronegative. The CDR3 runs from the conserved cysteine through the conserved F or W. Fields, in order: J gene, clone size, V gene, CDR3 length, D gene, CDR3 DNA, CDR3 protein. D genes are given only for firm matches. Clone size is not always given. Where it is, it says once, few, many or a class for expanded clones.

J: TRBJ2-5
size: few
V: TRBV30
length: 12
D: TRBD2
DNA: TGTGCCTGGAGTGTAGCGGGAGGCCACCAGTACTTC
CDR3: CAWSVAGGHQYF

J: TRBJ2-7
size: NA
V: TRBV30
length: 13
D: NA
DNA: TGTGCCTGGAGTGTACGTAGACTCGACGAGCAGTACTTC
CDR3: CAWSVRRLDEQYF

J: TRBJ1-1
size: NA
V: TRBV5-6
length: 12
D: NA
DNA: TGTGCCAGCAGCTCTAGGCCAGATGAAGCTTTCTTT
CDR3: CASSSRPDEAFF

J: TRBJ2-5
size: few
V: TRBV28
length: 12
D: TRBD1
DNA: TGTGCCAGTGGACAGGCCCGAGAGACCCAGTACTTC
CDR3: CASGQARETQYF

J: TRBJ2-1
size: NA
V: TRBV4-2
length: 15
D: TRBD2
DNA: TGTGCCAGCAGCGAACTAGCGGGAGGGCGGGATGAGCAGTTCTTC
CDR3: CASSELAGGRDEQFF

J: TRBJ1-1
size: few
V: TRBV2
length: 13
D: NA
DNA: TGTGCCAGCAACACGGACGGGAACCTTGAAGCTTTCTTT
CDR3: CASNTDGNLEAFF

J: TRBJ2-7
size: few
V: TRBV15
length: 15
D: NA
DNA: TGTGCCACCAGCAGTCCCCGGGGATTCTCCTACGAGCAGTACTTC
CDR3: CATSSPRGFSYEQYF

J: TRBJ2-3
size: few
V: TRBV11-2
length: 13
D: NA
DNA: TGTGCCAGCAGCCGCCCAGACACAGATACGCAGTATTTT
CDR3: CASSRPDTDTQYF

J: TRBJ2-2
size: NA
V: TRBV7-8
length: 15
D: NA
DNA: TGTGCCAGCAGCTTACCCCCGGCGGACACCGGGGAGCTGTTTTTT
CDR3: CASSLPPADTGELFF

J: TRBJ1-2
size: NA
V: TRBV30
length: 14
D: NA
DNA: TGTGCCTATAGCCGGGACACTTCTAACTATGGCTACACCTTC
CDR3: CAYSRDTSNYGYTF

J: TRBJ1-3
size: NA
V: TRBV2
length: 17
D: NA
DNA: TGTGCCAGCAGTGATGAGGCACAGGGATTAGCTGGAAACACCATATATTTT
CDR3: CASSDEAQGLAGNTIYF

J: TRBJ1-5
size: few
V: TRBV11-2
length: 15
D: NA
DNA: TGTGCCAGCAGCTTGGGGAGCGACGAGGGTCAGCCCCAGCATTTT
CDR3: CASSLGSDEGQPQHF

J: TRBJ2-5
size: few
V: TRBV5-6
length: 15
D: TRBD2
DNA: TGTGCCAGCAGCTTGGTTAGCGGGGGTGGTGAGACCCAGTACTTC
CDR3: CASSLVSGGGETQYF

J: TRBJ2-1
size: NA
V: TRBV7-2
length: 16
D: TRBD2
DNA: TGTGCCAGCAGCTTAGCGTCTAGCGGGAGATACAATGAGCAGTTCTTC
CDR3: CASSLASSGRYNEQFF

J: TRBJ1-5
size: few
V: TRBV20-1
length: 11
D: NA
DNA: TGCAGTGCTAGAGGGGAGGGTCCCCAGCATTTT
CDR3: CSARGEGPQHF

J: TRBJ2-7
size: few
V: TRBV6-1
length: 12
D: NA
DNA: TGTGCCAGCAGGGACCCAGACAGTGAGCAGTACTTC
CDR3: CASRDPDSEQYF

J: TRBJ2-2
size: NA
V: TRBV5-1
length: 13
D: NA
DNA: TGCGCCAGCAGCTTGATTGAGACCGGGGAGCTGTTTTTT
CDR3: CASSLIETGELFF

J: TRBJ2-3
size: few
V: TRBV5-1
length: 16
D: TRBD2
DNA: TGCGCCAGCAGCTGGGGGGGAGCGGGAGTGTCAGATACGCAGTATTTT
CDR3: CASSWGGAGVSDTQYF

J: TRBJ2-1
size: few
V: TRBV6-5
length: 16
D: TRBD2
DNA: TGTGCCAGCAGTTCGTTAGCGGGGGGGTTCTACAATGAGCAGTTCTTC
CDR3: CASSSLAGGFYNEQFF

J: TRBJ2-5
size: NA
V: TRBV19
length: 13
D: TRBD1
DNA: TGTGCCAGTAGGAGACAGGGCGAAGAGACCCAGTACTTC
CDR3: CASRRQGEETQYF

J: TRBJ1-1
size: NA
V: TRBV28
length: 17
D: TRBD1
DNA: TGTGCCAGCAGTTATCCGTTTGAGACAGGGGGGAACACTGAAGCTTTCTTT
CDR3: CASSYPFETGGNTEAFF

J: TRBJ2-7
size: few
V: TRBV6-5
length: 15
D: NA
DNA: TGTGCCAGCAGTTACTCAGGCGGGAATTCCTACGAGCAGTACTTC
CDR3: CASSYSGGNSYEQYF

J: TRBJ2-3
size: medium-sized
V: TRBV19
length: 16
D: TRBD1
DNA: TGTGCCAGTAGTCCCCTCCCGGGACAGGGGACGGATACGCAGTATTTT
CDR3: CASSPLPGQGTDTQYF

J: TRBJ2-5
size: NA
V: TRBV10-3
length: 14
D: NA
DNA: TGTGCCATCAGTGACAGGGAATTCGGGCAGACCCAGTACTTC
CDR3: CAISDREFGQTQYF

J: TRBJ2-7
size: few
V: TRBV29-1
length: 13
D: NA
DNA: TGCAGCGCCGGACGTAGCGGCACCTACGAGCAGTACTTC
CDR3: CSAGRSGTYEQYF

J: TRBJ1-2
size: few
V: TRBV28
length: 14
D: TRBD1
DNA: TGTGCCAGCAGTTTAGGGACAGGCGTCTATGGCTACACCTTC
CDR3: CASSLGTGVYGYTF

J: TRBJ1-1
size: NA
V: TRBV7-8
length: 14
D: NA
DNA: TGTGCCAGCAGCTTGGGGACATGGAACACTGAAGCTTTCTTT
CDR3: CASSLGTWNTEAFF

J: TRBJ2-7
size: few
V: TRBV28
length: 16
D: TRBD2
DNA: TGTGCCAGCAGCCCCCCCGACGGGAGGAATCCCTACGAGCAGTACTTC
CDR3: CASSPPDGRNPYEQYF

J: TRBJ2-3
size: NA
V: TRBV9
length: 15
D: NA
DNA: TGTGCCAGCAGCGTAGGAGGACAAAGCACAGATACGCAGTATTTT
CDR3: CASSVGGQSTDTQYF

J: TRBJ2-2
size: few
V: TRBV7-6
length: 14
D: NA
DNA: TGTGCCAGCGGGAGAGGGTTGAACACCGGGGAGCTGTTTTTT
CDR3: CASGRGLNTGELFF

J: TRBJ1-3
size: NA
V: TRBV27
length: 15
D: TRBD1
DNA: TGTGCCAGCAGTATATATGGACAGGCCTGGAACACCATATATTTT
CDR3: CASSIYGQAWNTIYF

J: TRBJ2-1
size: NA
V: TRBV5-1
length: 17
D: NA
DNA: TGCGCCAGCAGCTTGATCCGAGTACAGGAAAAAGACAATGAGCAGTTCTTC
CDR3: CASSLIRVQEKDNEQFF